These 9 T cell receptor beta chains came from one sample sequenced in a study of blood T cell repertoires in COVID-19. Produced via immunoSEQ multiplex PCR; TCRdb's table is partial and in-frame only. The table lists about 280,000 clones, less than 85% of them singletons, with 2.5% in the top ten. What was sequenced was PBMCs or T cells enriched from blood (not recorded which). Receptors originate from a woman aged 50 to 60 who had recovered from COVID-19.

This rearrangement joins TRBV12-3 or TRBV12-4 to TRBJ2-7; no definite D call. This CDR3 contains 12 residues. Trimming shortened V by 2 bases and J by 5 bases, and 7 bases separated the two germline ends. The DNA for the CDR3 is TGTGCCAGCAGTTTAAACAGCCACGAGCAGTACTTC. It yields the protein CASSLNSHEQYF.

This chain links TRBV5-4 with TRBJ2-1, with D possibly being TRBD1 (8 bases). Deletions cut 4 bases from V and 6 bases from J, with 17 bases between. Per germline, CDR1 SGHNT and CDR2 YYREEE (reference sequence). CDR3 size: 15 residues. The CDR3 protein is CASSTDRGGFNEQFF. In DNA form, the CDR3 reads TGTGCCAGCAGCACCGACAGGGGAGGGTTCAATGAGCAGTTCTTC.

This clone has only one observation. The CDR3 here is CASSLFIPQETQYF. The DNA of the CDR3 is TGTGCCAGCAGTTTGTTCATTCCACAAGAGACCCAGTACTTC. The J gene is TRBJ2-5, the V gene TRBV28; D unclear. V lost 3 bases, J lost 2 bases, and 10 bases lay in between. This CDR3 has 14 amino acids. In germline, CDR1 is MDHEN, CDR2 SYDVKM.

The chain has TRBV5-1 and TRBJ1-4; D ambiguous. Germline V CDR1 and CDR2: SGHRS, YFSETQ. The CDR3 extends over 14 amino acids. Trimming cost V 0 bases and J 8 bases, with 11 bases left between them. CDR3 amino acids: CASSLEFMEEKLFF. Here the CDR3 DNA reads TGCGCCAGCAGCTTGGAATTTATGGAGGAAAAACTGTTTTTT.

This rearrangement joins TRBV4-1 to TRBJ1-1; the D gene is possibly TRBD1 (6 bases). Trimming removed 0 bases from V and 4 bases from J, with 9 bases in between. Germline CDR1 MGHRA, CDR2 YSYEKL. The CDR3 totals 14 residues. CDR3 bases: TGCGCCAGCAGCCAAGATGAGGGGGTCACTGAAGCTTTCTTT. It specifies CASSQDEGVTEAFF.

The chain carries TRBV7-8 and TRBJ2-1; 16 nucleotides agree with TRBD2. This CDR3 has 18 residues. Germline V gene data show CDR1 as SGHVS and CDR2 as FQNEAQ. Unmatched junction bases numbered 10, after V lost 5 bases and J lost 6 bases. Here the CDR3 reads CASSPRPGTSGRVNEQFF. The CDR3 nucleotides read TGTGCCAGCAGCCCGAGGCCCGGGACTAGCGGGAGGGTCAATGAGCAGTTCTTC.

A few counts support this clone. The chain links TRBV7-2 to TRBJ1-1, with D tentatively TRBD1 (5 bases). The V end lost 5 bases, the J end lost 1 base, and 11 bases lay between the germline ends. CDR1 is SGHTA and CDR2 is FQGNSA in the germline V gene. There are 14 residues in the CDR3. CDR3 in DNA: TGTGCCAGCAGCCCCTGGGGGGGGAACACTGAAGCTTTCTTT. This translates into CASSPWGGNTEAFF.

About this clone itself: At one end, the junction sequence differs from germline, possibly due to a read error. The chain uses TRBV27 and TRBJ1-6, with TRBD1 identical over 8 bases. Per germline, CDR1 MNHEY and CDR2 SMNVEV (reference sequence). The CDR3 contains 13 residues. The CDR3 nucleotides read TGTGCCAGCAGGGGGACAGGTCATTCACTCCTCCACTTT. This sequence encodes CASRGTGHSLLHF.

This chain uses TRBV30 with TRBJ2-2; perhaps TRBD2 as D (5 bases). The CDR3 runs 11 residues. The V end lost 3 bases, the J end lost 8 bases, and 7 bases lay between the germline ends. The germline CDR1 and CDR2 sequences are GTSNPN and SVGIG (reference sequence). The CDR3 DNA follows: TGTGCCTGGAGCCCGGGGGGGGAGCTGTTTTTT. This sequence encodes CAWSPGGELFF.